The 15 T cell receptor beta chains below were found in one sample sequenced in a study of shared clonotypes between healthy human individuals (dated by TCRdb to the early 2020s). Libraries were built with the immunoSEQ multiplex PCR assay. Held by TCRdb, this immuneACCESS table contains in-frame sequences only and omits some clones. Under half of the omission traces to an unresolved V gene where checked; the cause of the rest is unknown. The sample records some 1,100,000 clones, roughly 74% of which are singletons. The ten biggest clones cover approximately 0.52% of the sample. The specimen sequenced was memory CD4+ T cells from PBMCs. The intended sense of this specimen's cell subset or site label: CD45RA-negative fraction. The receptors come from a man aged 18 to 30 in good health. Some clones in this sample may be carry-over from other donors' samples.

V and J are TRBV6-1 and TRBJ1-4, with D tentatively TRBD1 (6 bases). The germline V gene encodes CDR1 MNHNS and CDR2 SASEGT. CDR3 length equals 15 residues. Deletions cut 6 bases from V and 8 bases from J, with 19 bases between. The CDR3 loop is CASSGGGAGGEKLFF. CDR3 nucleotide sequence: TGTGCCAGCAGCGGCGGGGGGGCAGGTGGGGAAAAACTGTTTTTT.

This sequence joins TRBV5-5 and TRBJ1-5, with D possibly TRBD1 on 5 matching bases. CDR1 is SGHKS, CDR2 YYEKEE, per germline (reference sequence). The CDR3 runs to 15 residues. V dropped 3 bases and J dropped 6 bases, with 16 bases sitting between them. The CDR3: CASSYYAPGGQPQHF. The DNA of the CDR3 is TGTGCCAGCAGCTATTACGCTCCCGGGGGTCAGCCCCAGCATTTT.

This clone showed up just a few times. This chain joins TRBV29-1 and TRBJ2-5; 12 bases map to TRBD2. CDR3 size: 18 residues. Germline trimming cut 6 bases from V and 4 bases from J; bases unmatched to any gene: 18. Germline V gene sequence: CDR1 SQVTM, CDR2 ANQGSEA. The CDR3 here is CSVGGLAGRRVLPETQYF. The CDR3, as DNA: TGCAGCGTCGGGGGACTAGCGGGCCGACGGGTGCTTCCAGAGACCCAGTACTTC.

The CDR3 loop reads CASRLALGQDEQFF. The CDR3 nucleotides read TGCGCCAGCAGACTCGCTTTGGGTCAGGATGAGCAGTTCTTC. The chain recombines TRBV5-1 with TRBJ2-1; D unresolved. The length of the CDR3 is 14 residues. Germline CDR1 SGHRS, CDR2 YFSETQ. Trimming cost V 5 bases and J 8 bases, with 17 bases left between them.

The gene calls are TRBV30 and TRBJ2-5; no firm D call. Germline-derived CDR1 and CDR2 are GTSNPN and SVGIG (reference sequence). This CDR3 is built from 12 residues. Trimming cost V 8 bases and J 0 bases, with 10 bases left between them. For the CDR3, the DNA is TGTGCCGTTAGTGCGGACCAAGAGACCCAGTACTTC. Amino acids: CAVSADQETQYF.

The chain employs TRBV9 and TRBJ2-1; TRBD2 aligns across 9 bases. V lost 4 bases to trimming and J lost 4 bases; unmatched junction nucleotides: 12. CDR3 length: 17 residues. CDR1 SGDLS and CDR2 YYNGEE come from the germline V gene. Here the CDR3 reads CASSPLPTSGPYNEQFF. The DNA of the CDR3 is TGTGCCAGCAGCCCCCTCCCAACTAGCGGGCCTTACAATGAGCAGTTCTTC.

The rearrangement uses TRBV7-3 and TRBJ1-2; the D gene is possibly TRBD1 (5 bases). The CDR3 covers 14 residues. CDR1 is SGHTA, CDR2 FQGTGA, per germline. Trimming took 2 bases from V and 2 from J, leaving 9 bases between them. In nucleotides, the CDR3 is TGTGCCAGCAGCTTAGACGCAGGGAACTATGGCTACACCTTC. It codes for CASSLDAGNYGYTF.

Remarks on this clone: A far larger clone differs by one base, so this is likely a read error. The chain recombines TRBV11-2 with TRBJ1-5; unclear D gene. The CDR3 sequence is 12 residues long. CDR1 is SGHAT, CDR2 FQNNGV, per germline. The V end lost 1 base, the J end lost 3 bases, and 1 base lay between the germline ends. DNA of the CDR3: TGTGCCAGCAGCTTAGCCAATCAGCCCCAGCATTTT. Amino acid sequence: CASSLANQPQHF.

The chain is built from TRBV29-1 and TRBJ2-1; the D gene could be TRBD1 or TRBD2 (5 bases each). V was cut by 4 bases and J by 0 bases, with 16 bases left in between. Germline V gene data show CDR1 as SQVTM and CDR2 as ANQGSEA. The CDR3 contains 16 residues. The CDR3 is CSVVPWDRSSYNEQFF. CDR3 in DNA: TGCAGCGTTGTTCCGTGGGACCGGAGCTCCTACAATGAGCAGTTCTTC.

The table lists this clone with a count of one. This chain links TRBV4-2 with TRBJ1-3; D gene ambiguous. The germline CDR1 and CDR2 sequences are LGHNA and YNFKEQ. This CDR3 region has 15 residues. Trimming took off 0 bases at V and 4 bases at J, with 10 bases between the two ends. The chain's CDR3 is CASSQEGSWGNTIYF. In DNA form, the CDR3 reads TGTGCCAGCAGCCAAGAAGGCAGCTGGGGAAACACCATATATTTT.

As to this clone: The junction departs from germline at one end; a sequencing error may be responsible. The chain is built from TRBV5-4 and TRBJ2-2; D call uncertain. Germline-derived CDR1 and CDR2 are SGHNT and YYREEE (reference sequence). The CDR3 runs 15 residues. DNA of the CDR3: TGCGCCAGCAGCCAAGAAGCCAGAAACACCGGGGAGCTGTTTTTT. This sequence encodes CASSQEARNTGELFF. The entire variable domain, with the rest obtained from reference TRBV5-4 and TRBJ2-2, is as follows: ETGVTQSPTHLIKTRGQQVTLRCSSQSGHNTVSWYQQALGQGPQFIFQYYREEENGRGNFPPRFSGLQFPNYSSELNVNALELDDSALYLCASSQEARNTGELFFGEGSRLTVL.

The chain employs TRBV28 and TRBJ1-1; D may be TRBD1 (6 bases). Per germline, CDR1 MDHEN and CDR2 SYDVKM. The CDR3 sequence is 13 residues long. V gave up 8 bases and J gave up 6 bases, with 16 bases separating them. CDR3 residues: CASEGRGLSEAFF. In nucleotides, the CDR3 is TGTGCCAGCGAAGGGCGGGGGCTATCTGAAGCTTTCTTT.

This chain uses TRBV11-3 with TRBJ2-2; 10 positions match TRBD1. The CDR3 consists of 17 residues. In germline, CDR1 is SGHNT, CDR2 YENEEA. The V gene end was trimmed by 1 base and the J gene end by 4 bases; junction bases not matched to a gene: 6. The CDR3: CASSLAPDRGGTGELFF. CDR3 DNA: TGTGCCAGCAGCTTAGCGCCGGACAGGGGGGGCACCGGGGAGCTGTTTTTT.

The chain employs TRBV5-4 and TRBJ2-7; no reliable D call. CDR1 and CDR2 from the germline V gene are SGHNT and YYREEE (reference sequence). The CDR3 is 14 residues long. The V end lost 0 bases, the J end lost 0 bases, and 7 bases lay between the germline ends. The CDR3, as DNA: TGTGCCAGCAGCTTGGTCCGAGACTCCTACGAGCAGTACTTC. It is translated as CASSLVRDSYEQYF.

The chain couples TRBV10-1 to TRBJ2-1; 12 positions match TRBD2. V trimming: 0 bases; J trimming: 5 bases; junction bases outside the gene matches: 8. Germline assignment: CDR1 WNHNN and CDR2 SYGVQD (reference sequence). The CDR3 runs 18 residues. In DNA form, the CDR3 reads TGCGCCAGCAGTGAGTCGACCAGGACTAGCGGGAAAAACAATGAGCAGTTCTTC. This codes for CASSESTRTSGKNNEQFF.